Listed below are T cell receptor beta chains from one sample, sequenced in a study of T-cell memory formation after mild COVID-19. TCRdb processed the 5' RACE reads anew with MiXCR; each CDR3 protein has one entry. The top ten hold approximately 4% of the sample, which has 150,000 to 200,000 distinct CDR3 sequences, roughly 20% seen once. Sequenced sample: PBMCs or a T cell subset sorted from them (not recorded which). All receptors derive from a man between 18 and 35 years old who had mild COVID-19 (a few samples of this study predate the infection). Cell type and time point are not known. Both conserved end residues are part of each CDR3. A D gene is named only where the DNA matches it firmly. Some rows have no size entry. The others give once, few or many, or a class for an expanded clone.

V gene: TRBV3-1
clone size: .
D gene: TRBD2
J gene: TRBJ2-5
CDR3 protein: CASSQDRRLAGKETQYF
CDR3 DNA: TGTGCCAGCAGCCAAGATAGGCGCCTAGCGGGGAAAGAGACCCAGTACTTC

V gene: TRBV5-1
clone size: few
D gene: .
J gene: TRBJ1-1
CDR3 protein: CASSLGLTGVTEAFF
CDR3 DNA: TGCGCCAGCAGCTTGGGGCTAACGGGGGTAACTGAAGCTTTCTTT

V gene: TRBV9
clone size: .
D gene: TRBD1
J gene: TRBJ1-6
CDR3 protein: CASSERGGKYNSPLHF
CDR3 DNA: TGTGCCAGCAGCGAGAGAGGGGGCAAGTATAATTCACCCCTCCACTTT

V gene: TRBV29-1
clone size: many
D gene: .
J gene: TRBJ2-5
CDR3 protein: CSVVPGEETQYF
CDR3 DNA: TGCAGCGTTGTCCCGGGGGAAGAGACCCAGTACTTC

V gene: TRBV20-1
clone size: once
D gene: TRBD1
J gene: TRBJ1-6
CDR3 protein: CSARDFGQGNSPLHF
CDR3 DNA: TGCAGTGCTAGAGATTTCGGACAGGGTAATTCACCCCTCCACTTT

V gene: TRBV3-1
clone size: many
D gene: .
J gene: TRBJ2-3
CDR3 protein: CASSQDGGTDTQYF
CDR3 DNA: TGTGCCAGCAGCCAAGACGGCGGAACAGATACGCAGTATTTT

V gene: TRBV10-3
clone size: few
D gene: .
J gene: TRBJ2-3
CDR3 protein: CAISERGGDTQYF
CDR3 DNA: TGTGCCATCAGTGAGCGAGGGGGAGATACGCAGTATTTT

V gene: TRBV27
clone size: .
D gene: .
J gene: TRBJ2-5
CDR3 protein: CASSSVGGSETQYF
CDR3 DNA: TGTGCCAGCAGTTCCGTCGGAGGATCGGAGACCCAGTACTTC

V gene: TRBV6-6
clone size: many
D gene: .
J gene: TRBJ2-5
CDR3 protein: CASTLSGTSKETQYF
CDR3 DNA: TGTGCCAGCACCCTGTCGGGGACCAGTAAAGAGACCCAGTACTTC

V gene: TRBV18
clone size: .
D gene: TRBD1
J gene: TRBJ2-7
CDR3 protein: CASSPYPGQGTYEQYF
CDR3 DNA: TGTGCCAGCTCACCCTACCCAGGACAGGGGACCTACGAGCAGTACTTC

V gene: TRBV20-1
clone size: few
D gene: .
J gene: TRBJ1-1
CDR3 protein: CSAWMANTEAFF
CDR3 DNA: TGCAGTGCTTGGATGGCGAACACTGAAGCTTTCTTT

V gene: TRBV7-9
clone size: .
D gene: TRBD1
J gene: TRBJ2-3
CDR3 protein: CASSFWTGDTDTQYF
CDR3 DNA: TGTGCCAGCAGCTTCTGGACAGGAGACACAGATACGCAGTATTTT

V gene: TRBV7-2
clone size: few
D gene: .
J gene: TRBJ1-5
CDR3 protein: CASSRQSARSNQPQHF
CDR3 DNA: TGTGCCAGCAGCCGCCAGTCGGCTCGGAGCAATCAGCCCCAGCATTTT

V gene: TRBV5-1
clone size: .
D gene: .
J gene: TRBJ1-1
CDR3 protein: CASTDSPGTEAFF
CDR3 DNA: TGCGCCAGCACAGACTCACCGGGAACTGAAGCTTTCTTT

V gene: TRBV5-1
clone size: many
D gene: .
J gene: TRBJ2-1
CDR3 protein: CASSLRQAKNEQFF
CDR3 DNA: TGCGCCAGCAGCTTACGGCAGGCCAAGAATGAGCAGTTCTTC